This TCR beta chain stems from a study of shared clonotypes between healthy human individuals. About the research overall: The donor pool was made up of two women and three men aged 18 to 49.

Study-wide results and limits: Represented genetic and exposure-history diversity was restricted by having few donors.

Data came from immunoSEQ multiplex PCR; TCRdb stores just in-frame clones and leaves some out. The sample holds approximately 2.3 million clones, 90% to 95% seen once. This clone turned up a few times. Its specificity is not known. The CDR3 has 14 amino acids. Germline CDR1 reads SEHNR; CDR2 reads FQNEAQ (reference sequence). The V end lost 4 bases, the J end lost 3 bases, and 12 bases lay between the germline ends. The genes are TRBV7-9 and TRBJ1-1; D possibly corresponds to TRBD1 (5 bases). The sequence came from a man aged 18-30 years in good health. Some clones in this sample may be carry-over from other donors' samples. The sample was naive CD4+ T cells from PBMCs. Specified subset: CD45RA+ positively selected. The CDR3 DNA sequence: TGTGCCAGCAGCTCAACCGGGGGACACACTGAAGCTTTCTTT. Residues: CASSSTGGHTEAFF.